Listed here are 5 T cell receptor beta chains from one sample, sequenced in a study of T cell clusters in autoimmune cytopenias. TRB was amplified by touch-down multiplex PCR, primer pools A and B combined. TCRdb derives one entry per CDR3 protein from the multiplex PCR reads, leaving out DNA. The sample's table shows 3,000 to 3,500 distinct CDR3 sequences. TRB was amplified from 250 ng of peripheral blood genomic DNA per sample. The sequenced sample consisted of peripheral blood. The origin of the receptors is a human donor with an autoimmune cytopenia, with autoimmune hepatitis or in good health (not recorded which).

Its frequency marks this clonotype as medium-sized (0.01 to 0.1%). The CDR3 sequence is CASSPRGAAEAFF. The chain combines TRBV12-3 or TRBV12-4 with TRBJ1-1. This CDR3 spans 13 amino acids.

The chain links TRBV10-1 to TRBJ2-1; there is no DNA to check the TCRdb D call of TRBD2. CDR1 and CDR2 (germline): WNHNN, SYGVQD (reference sequence). The CDR3 is 18 residues long. The CDR3 loop is CASSHLAGLSRSYNEQFF.

The chain employs TRBV9 and TRBJ1-4; absent DNA, TCRdb's TRBD1 call cannot be checked. Germline values: CDR1 SGDLS, CDR2 YYNGEE. CDR3 length: 21 residues. The CDR3 spells CASTVTDPGEVGDSTNEKLFF. Together with reference TRBV9 and TRBJ1-4, the CDR3 gives the full variable domain: DSGVTQTPKHLITATGQRVTLRCSPRSGDLSVYWYQQSLDQGLQFLIQYYNGEERAKGNILERFSAQQFPDLHSELNLSSLELGDSALYFCASTVTDPGEVGDSTNEKLFFGSGTQLSVL.

The chain is built from TRBV9 and TRBJ1-4; TCRdb's D gene call, TRBD1, goes unchecked for lack of DNA. The CDR3 spans 15 residues. Germline CDR1 SGDLS, CDR2 YYNGEE. The CDR3 protein is CASSVRGGTNEKLFF.

This clonotype counts as medium-sized by frequency. V usage is TRBV27 and J usage is TRBJ2-5; TCRdb returns TRBD1, unconfirmable since there is no DNA. The CDR3 consists of 15 residues. Germline V lookup: CDR1 MNHEY, CDR2 SMNVEV (reference sequence). The CDR3 sequence: CASSLRLQGVETQYF.